This entry lists 19 T cell receptor beta chains sequenced from one sample in a study of blood T cell repertoires in COVID-19. Sequenced by immunoSEQ multiplex PCR; TCRdb stores in-frame clones only, minus some. Of under 35,000 clones in the sample, 80% were seen once. The sample was peripheral blood. These TCRs come from an older man with acute or convalescent COVID-19.

This chain links TRBV3-1 (or the pseudogene TRBV3-2) with TRBJ1-6; 11 bases match TRBD1. The germline V gene has CDR1 LGHDT and CDR2 YNNKEL (reference sequence). V gave up 0 bases and J gave up 7 bases; unmatched junction bases: 11. This CDR3 has 19 amino acids. The CDR3 is CASSQEYPGTGGRNSPLHF. As DNA, the CDR3 is TGTGCCAGCAGCCAAGAATACCCCGGGACAGGGGGAAGAAATTCACCCCTCCACTTT.

The chain joins TRBV11-2 to TRBJ2-1; 8 bases align to TRBD2. The CDR3 contains 14 residues. CDR1 and CDR2 (germline): SGHAT, FQNNGV. The V gene end was trimmed by 5 bases and the J gene end by 7 bases; junction bases not matched to a gene: 7. CDR3 protein: CASSPTSGGNEQFF. Here the CDR3 DNA reads TGTGCCAGCAGCCCCACTAGCGGAGGGAATGAGCAGTTCTTC.

The V call is TRBV6-2 or TRBV6-3, the J call TRBJ2-3; D gene unclear. Trimming removed 5 bases at V and 5 bases at J, with 11 bases between. The CDR3 sequence is 13 residues long. Germline V gene data show CDR1 as MNHEY and CDR2 as SVGEGT. The CDR3 spells CASSVLKVDTQYF. The CDR3 DNA reads TGTGCCAGCAGTGTTCTAAAAGTAGATACGCAGTATTTT.

The chain employs TRBV11-3 and TRBJ1-2; tentatively, D is TRBD1 (5 bases). V was trimmed by 2 bases and J by 7 bases, leaving 14 bases between them. Germline CDR1 is SGHNT and CDR2 is YENEEA. The CDR3 runs to 14 residues. The CDR3 nucleotides are TGTGCCAGCAGCTTAAGGGGAACAAATTGTGGCTACACCTTC. Residues: CASSLRGTNCGYTF.

This clone was seen only once. This chain connects TRBV5-5 to TRBJ1-6; D perhaps matches TRBD1 (6 bases). Germline V gives CDR1 SGHKS, CDR2 YYEKEE (reference sequence). Between the trimmed V and J ends, which lost 4 bases and 9 bases, there was a span of 23 bases. This CDR3 spans 17 amino acids. The chain's CDR3 is CASSVESGAGVPSPLHF. The DNA of the CDR3 is TGTGCCAGCAGCGTCGAGTCAGGGGCCGGTGTTCCTTCACCCCTCCACTTT.

V gene TRBV7-2 combines with J gene TRBJ2-7; weak D call: TRBD2 (6 bases). Trimming pared 4 bases from V and 7 bases from J, leaving 14 bases between. The CDR3 length is 13 residues. Germline-derived CDR1 and CDR2 are SGHTA and FQGNSA. CDR3 region: CASSSSTRTEQYF. DNA for the CDR3: TGTGCCAGCAGCTCCTCGACTAGGACTGAGCAGTACTTC. The complete variable domain, with remaining parts taken from reference TRBV7-2 and TRBJ2-7, reads GAGVSQSPSNKVTEKGKDVELRCDPISGHTALYWYRQSLGQGLEFLIYFQGNSAPDKSGLPSDRFSAERTGGSVSTLTIQRTQQEDSAVYLCASSSSTRTEQYFGPGTRLTVT.

This clone has more than one count but fewer than ten. The chain uses TRBV6-1 and TRBJ2-5, with a weak D call TRBD2 (6 bases). The CDR3 spans 14 residues. V lost 3 bases and J 5 bases, leaving 13 bases between the germline ends. Germline V gives CDR1 MNHNS, CDR2 SASEGT. The CDR3 region has the DNA TGTGCCAGCAGTGAGGTTTGGGGGGTGGAGACCCAGTACTTC. It yields the protein CASSEVWGVETQYF.

The CDR3 nucleotides read TGTGCCAGCAGTGTACCGGGGGGGCCTGGCTATGGCTACACCTTC. Translation gives CASSVPGGPGYGYTF. V usage is TRBV6-2 or TRBV6-3 and J usage is TRBJ1-2; D is possibly TRBD1 (6 bases). CDR1 MNHEY and CDR2 SVGEGT come from the germline V gene. The CDR3 extends over 15 amino acids. Trimming stripped 5 bases from V and 4 bases from J, with 17 bases between.

A single count supports this clone. The chain carries TRBV19 and TRBJ1-2; D perhaps matches TRBD1 (6 bases). V was shortened by 6 bases and J by 3 bases, with 23 bases between the two germline ends. This CDR3 has 17 residues. Germline V gives CDR1 LNHDA, CDR2 SQIVND (reference sequence). In DNA, the CDR3 is TGTGCCAGTAGCTCCGGCTCCCGGGTCAGGGGAGACTATGGCTACACCTTC. It translates to CASSSGSRVRGDYGYTF.

The gene calls are TRBV5-1 and TRBJ1-5; D is ambiguous. This CDR3 has 15 amino acids. Trimming stripped 0 bases from V and 0 bases from J, with 7 bases between. Germline V gene data show CDR1 as SGHRS and CDR2 as YFSETQ. CDR3 loop: CASSLGGFSNQPQHF. CDR3 DNA: TGCGCCAGCAGCTTGGGAGGCTTTAGCAATCAGCCCCAGCATTTT. The variable domain in full, completed from reference TRBV5-1 and TRBJ1-5, reads KAGVTQTPRYLIKTRGQQVTLSCSPISGHRSVSWYQQTPGQGLQFLFEYFSETQRNKGNFPGRFSGRQFSNSRSEMNVSTLELGDSALYLCASSLGGFSNQPQHFGDGTRLSIL.

V is TRBV24-1 and J is TRBJ2-3, with D uncertain. V was clipped by 1 base and J by 6 bases, with 7 bases between them. CDR3 length: 13 residues. CDR1 is KGHDR, CDR2 SFDVKD, per germline. CDR3 in amino acids: CATSDFQMDTQYF. The CDR3, as DNA: TGTGCCACCAGTGATTTCCAAATGGATACGCAGTATTTT.

The rearrangement links TRBV9 to TRBJ2-1; 14 nucleotides match TRBD2. The V and J ends lost 7 bases and 6 bases, in that order; junction bases with no gene match: 12. CDR1 SGDLS and CDR2 YYNGEE come from the germline V gene. The CDR3 contains 17 residues. The chain's CDR3 is CASGVGLAGDRPNEQFF. The CDR3 bases are TGTGCCAGCGGGGTGGGACTAGCGGGAGATAGGCCCAATGAGCAGTTCTTC.

This clone was observed a single time. The chain is built from TRBV6-2 or TRBV6-3 and TRBJ2-1; a weak D match, TRBD1 (5 bases). Trimming removed 2 bases from V and 7 bases from J, with 6 bases in between. CDR3 length equals 12 residues. The germline V gene encodes CDR1 MNHEY and CDR2 SVGEGT. CDR3 amino acids: CASSYPGNEQFF. The DNA for the CDR3 is TGTGCCAGCAGTTACCCAGGGAATGAGCAGTTCTTC.

The V gene is TRBV25-1, the J gene TRBJ1-6, with TRBD1 identical over 7 bases. The CDR3 is made up of 13 amino acids. Trimming took 9 bases from V and 5 from J; bases not matched to a gene: 4. Germline CDR1 reads MGHDK; CDR2 reads SYGVNS. CDR3 DNA: TGTGCCAGTCGAACAGGGGATAATTCACCCCTCCACTTT. Amino acids: CASRTGDNSPLHF.

This sequence joins TRBV29-1 and TRBJ2-3, with 11 nucleotides matching TRBD2. Germline V gives CDR1 SQVTM, CDR2 ANQGSEA. The V segment lost 4 bases and the J segment 6 bases; nucleotides outside the gene matches: 9. The CDR3 runs 15 residues. The CDR3, as DNA: TGCAGCGTTGCCGGTAGCGGGGGGGCCTGGGATACGCAGTATTTT. Its translation: CSVAGSGGAWDTQYF.

The chain has TRBV5-4 and TRBJ1-1; TRBD1 matches at 10 bases. The CDR3 contains 18 residues. V gave up 4 bases and J gave up 5 bases; unmatched junction bases: 17. Looked up from germline, CDR1 is SGHNT and CDR2 is YYREEE (reference sequence). CDR3 loop: CASSLLGTGVLKRTEAFF. The CDR3, as DNA: TGTGCCAGCAGCCTTCTAGGGACAGGGGTTTTGAAGAGAACTGAAGCTTTCTTT.

The V gene is TRBV4-3, the J gene TRBJ2-1; 10 bases are shared with TRBD2. The CDR3 runs 16 residues. V trimming: 0 bases; J trimming: 7 bases; junction bases outside the gene matches: 6. CDR1 LGHNA and CDR2 YSLEER come from the germline V gene. The CDR3 spells CASSQDRSGGANEQFF. CDR3 DNA: TGCGCCAGCAGCCAAGATCGGAGCGGGGGGGCGAATGAGCAGTTCTTC.

The genes are TRBV9 and TRBJ1-6; TRBD1 agrees at 11 bases. Trimming at V came to 3 bases and at J to 7 bases, leaving 6 bases not matched to a gene. This CDR3 region has 16 residues. Germline loops: CDR1 SGDLS, CDR2 YYNGEE. The CDR3 protein is CASSAGTGGKNSPLHF. The CDR3 DNA follows: TGTGCCAGCAGCGCCGGGACAGGGGGAAAAAATTCACCCCTCCACTTT.

The J gene is TRBJ2-2, the V gene TRBV3-1 (or the pseudogene TRBV3-2), with 13 bases lining up with TRBD2. The V segment lost 5 bases and the J segment 0 bases; nucleotides outside the gene matches: 3. The CDR3 runs 17 residues. Germline V lookup: CDR1 LGHDT, CDR2 YNNKEL (reference sequence). The CDR3 here is CASSMGLAGSNTGELFF. The CDR3 bases are TGTGCCAGCAGCATGGGACTAGCGGGGTCGAACACCGGGGAGCTGTTTTTT.